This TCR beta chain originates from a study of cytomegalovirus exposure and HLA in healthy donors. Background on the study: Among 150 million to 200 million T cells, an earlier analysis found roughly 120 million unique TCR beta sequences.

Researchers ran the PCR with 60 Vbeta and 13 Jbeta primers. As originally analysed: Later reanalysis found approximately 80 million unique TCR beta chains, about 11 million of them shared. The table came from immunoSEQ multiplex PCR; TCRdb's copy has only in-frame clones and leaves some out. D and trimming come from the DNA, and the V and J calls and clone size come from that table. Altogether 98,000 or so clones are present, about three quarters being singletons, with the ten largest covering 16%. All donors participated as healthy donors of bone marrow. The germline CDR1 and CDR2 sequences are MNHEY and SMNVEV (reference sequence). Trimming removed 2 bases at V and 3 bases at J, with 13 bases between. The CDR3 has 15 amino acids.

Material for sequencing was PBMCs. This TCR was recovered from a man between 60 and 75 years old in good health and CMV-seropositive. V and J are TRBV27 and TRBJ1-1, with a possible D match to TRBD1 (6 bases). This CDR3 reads CASSLRWQGHTEAFF. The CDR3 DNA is TGTGCCAGCAGTTTAAGGTGGCAGGGGCACACTGAAGCTTTCTTT.